The 18 T cell receptor beta chains presented below share a single source sample, sequenced in a study of tumor-infiltrating lymphocytes in oesophageal squamous cell carcinoma. TCRdb re-called the PCR reads with MiXCR, one entry per CDR3 protein. Of over 20,000 distinct CDR3 sequences in the sample, roughly two fifths were seen once. The sequencing input was esophageal tumor tissue. The origin of the receptors is a male donor with esophageal squamous cell carcinoma.

This clonotype was counted a few times. This chain uses TRBV7-2 with TRBJ2-2; unclear D gene. The V end was cut by 1 base, the J end by 13 bases, with 13 bases between. This CDR3 is built from 13 residues. Germline V gene data show CDR1 as SGHTA and CDR2 as FQGNSA. The CDR3 spells CASSLGLGIGLFF. The CDR3 region has the DNA TGTGCCAGCAGCTTAGGGTTGGGTATAGGGCTGTTTTTT.

Ten or more counts support this clonotype. The V and J genes are TRBV11-2 and TRBJ2-7, with D tentatively TRBD1 (5 bases). Germline V gene sequence: CDR1 SGHAT, CDR2 FQNNGV. This CDR3 has 15 residues. V dropped 1 base and J dropped 9 bases, with 19 bases sitting between them. The CDR3 nucleotides are TGTGCCAGCAGCTTAGGTAATCCAGGGAAGAGTTGGCAGTACTTC. The encoded protein is CASSLGNPGKSWQYF.

The CDR3 reads CASSLGGMNTEAFF. The CDR3, as DNA: TGTGCCAGCAGCTTAGGAGGAATGAACACTGAAGCTTTCTTT. The rearrangement links TRBV7-4 to TRBJ1-1; D not resolved. Trimming took 1 base from V and 0 from J, leaving 6 bases between them. Germline V lookup: CDR1 SGHVT, CDR2 SQSDAQ. This CDR3 has 14 amino acids.

Many counts were recorded for this clonotype. This chain joins TRBV28 and TRBJ2-2, with D possibly matching TRBD1 (6 bases). CDR3 length equals 13 residues. Trimming removed 7 bases from V and 2 bases from J, with 8 bases in between. Germline V gene sequence: CDR1 MDHEN, CDR2 SYDVKM. The CDR3 DNA reads as TGTGCCAGCACAGGGGCCAACACCGGGGAGCTGTTTTTT. Residues: CASTGANTGELFF.

Many counts were recorded for this clonotype. The chain is built from TRBV6-1 and TRBJ1-6; no clear D. The CDR3 totals 14 residues. Per germline, CDR1 MNHNS and CDR2 SASEGT. The V gene lost 7 bases and the J gene lost 5 bases, with 12 bases spanning the gap. CDR3 amino acids: CASNVGLNNSPLHF. CDR3 nucleotide sequence: TGTGCCAGCAACGTAGGACTGAATAATTCACCCCTCCACTTT.

J is TRBJ1-4 and V is TRBV19; 9 bases are shared with TRBD1. The CDR3 runs 16 residues. V trimming: 2 bases; J trimming: 9 bases; junction bases outside the gene matches: 10. Germline lookup yields CDR1 LNHDA and CDR2 SQIVND (reference sequence). CDR3 DNA sequence: TGTGCCAGTAGTATAAGCGTCGGGACAGGGTCTAAAAAACTGTTTTTT. It encodes CASSISVGTGSKKLFF.

This clonotype has just a few counts. V is TRBV7-2 and J is TRBJ2-7, with TRBD1 matching 8 bases. With the DNA end fitting TRBJ2-1 better, the J assignment may be wrong. CDR1 SGHTA and CDR2 FQGNSA come from the germline V gene. The CDR3 sequence is 15 residues long. This CDR3 reads CASSLDPGGVNEQFF. CDR3 nucleotide sequence: TGTGCCAGCAGCTTAGATCCAGGGGGCGTGAATGAGCAGTTCTTC.

This clonotype was seen repeatedly, ten times or more. The CDR3 DNA reads as TGCGCCAGCAGCTTCCGGGACAGGGGGAGTGAAGCTTTCTTT. Encoded protein: CASSFRDRGSEAFF. The V and J genes are TRBV5-1 and TRBJ1-1; TRBD1 aligns across 11 bases. CDR1 is SGHRS, CDR2 YFSETQ, per germline. The length of the CDR3 is 14 residues. With 2 bases clipped from V and 7 bases from J, the junction kept 4 bases outside the gene matches.

This clonotype has ten or more counts. The chain recombines TRBV6-1 with TRBJ2-1; no reliable D call. V lost 7 bases and J 5 bases, leaving 12 bases between the germline ends. This CDR3 is built from 13 residues. Germline loops: CDR1 MNHNS, CDR2 SASEGT. CDR3 loop: CASNHDGNNEQFF. The CDR3 bases are TGTGCCAGCAATCATGACGGTAACAATGAGCAGTTCTTC.

This clonotype was seen a few times. The CDR3 DNA reads as TGTGCCAGCAGCCTGGGACAACTCAATTCACCCCTCCACTTT. Translated, it gives CASSLGQLNSPLHF. The chain has TRBV3-1 and TRBJ1-6, with D maybe TRBD1 (6 bases). Germline V gene lookup returns CDR1 LGHDT and CDR2 YNNKEL (reference sequence). This CDR3 contains 14 residues. V was trimmed by 4 bases and J by 7 bases, leaving 11 bases between them.

The table lists this clonotype with many counts. The CDR3 DNA reads TGTGCCAGCAGCTTGGAAGGCGGGGGGTCCTACGAGCAGTACTTC. This sequence encodes CASSLEGGGSYEQYF. The genes are TRBV5-6 and TRBJ2-7, with TRBD2 matching over 8 bases. CDR1 and CDR2 from the germline V gene are SGHDT and YYEEEE. The CDR3 runs 15 residues. J lost 1 base, V lost 0 bases, and 3 bases had no gene match.

This clonotype was seen at least ten times. The gene calls are TRBV5-6 and TRBJ2-1; D unclear. Germline-derived CDR1 and CDR2 are SGHDT and YYEEEE. The CDR3 is made up of 12 amino acids. V was trimmed by 2 bases and J by 6 bases, leaving 6 bases between them. CDR3 sequence reads: CASSFGTNEQFF. The CDR3 DNA is TGTGCCAGCAGCTTTGGTACCAATGAGCAGTTCTTC.

This clonotype was recorded many times. The V gene is TRBV7-9, the J gene TRBJ2-7; TRBD2 is a possible D gene (5 bases). Trimming pared 1 base from V and 5 bases from J, leaving 18 bases between. Germline V CDR1 and CDR2: SEHNR, FQNEAQ (reference sequence). The CDR3 totals 16 residues. The CDR3 loop is CASSLVGEGISDEQYF. The CDR3 DNA reads as TGTGCCAGCAGCTTAGTGGGTGAGGGCATCTCTGACGAGCAGTACTTC.

With respect to this clonotype: No conserved phenylalanine or tryptophan is present at the end of the CDR3, so a read error is the likely explanation. The DNA is left out, because the CDR3 cannot be placed on it with certainty; the CDR3 is given as TCRdb lists it. The chain employs TRBV7-8 and TRBJ2-3; the table's D call of TRBD1 was not tested on the DNA. With termini counted, the CDR3 has 19 amino acids. Germline assignment: CDR1 SGHVS and CDR2 FQNEAQ. Here the CDR3 reads CASSLPLRDIRFREQYFGP.

This chain uses TRBV7-2 with TRBJ2-7; tentatively, D is TRBD2 (6 bases). Germline CDR1 and CDR2: SGHTA and FQGNSA. V lost 2 bases and J 7 bases, leaving 15 bases between the germline ends. The CDR3 extends over 14 amino acids. The CDR3 spells CASSLSRPAGEQYF. The CDR3 DNA is TGTGCCAGCAGCTTATCACGACCAGCGGGTGAGCAGTACTTC. The full variable domain, completed using reference TRBV7-2 and TRBJ2-7, is GAGVSQSPSNKVTEKGKDVELRCDPISGHTALYWYRQSLGQGLEFLIYFQGNSAPDKSGLPSDRFSAERTGGSVSTLTIQRTQQEDSAVYLCASSLSRPAGEQYFGPGTRLTVT.

This clonotype occurred a few times. The chain is built from TRBV2 and TRBJ1-5; tentative D call: TRBD1 (5 bases). The V gene lost 1 base and the J gene lost 6 bases, with 10 bases spanning the gap. Per germline, CDR1 SNHLY and CDR2 FYNNEI. The CDR3 has 14 residues. In DNA, the CDR3 is TGTGCCAGCAGTGAAGGCAGGGACGGTCAGCCCCAGCATTTT. Translated, it gives CASSEGRDGQPQHF. The variable domain in full, completed from reference TRBV2 and TRBJ1-5, reads EPEVTQTPSHQVTQMGQEVILRCVPISNHLYFYWYRQILGQKVEFLVSFYNNEISEKSEIFDDQFSVERPDGSNFTLKIRSTKLEDSAMYFCASSEGRDGQPQHFGDGTRLSIL.

V gene TRBV24-1 combines with J gene TRBJ2-6; possible D gene TRBD2, 5 bases. From germline, CDR1 is KGHDR and CDR2 SFDVKD. V shed 6 bases and J shed 0 bases, with 8 bases lying between them. CDR3 length equals 15 residues. CDR3 sequence: CATSLTNSGANVLTF. The CDR3 DNA is TGTGCCACCAGTTTGACTAACTCTGGGGCCAACGTCCTGACTTTC.

This clonotype was seen repeatedly, ten times or more. V usage is TRBV11-2 and J usage is TRBJ1-1, with TRBD1 matching over 7 bases. Germline CDR1 and CDR2: SGHAT and FQNNGV. The CDR3 is 11 amino acids. Trimming took 5 bases from V and 11 from J; bases not matched to a gene: 5. CDR3: CASSQGVEAFF. The CDR3 DNA sequence: TGTGCCAGCAGCCAGGGGGTAGAGGCTTTCTTT.